One sample yielded the 21 T cell receptor beta chains listed below, sequenced in a study of beta chain features in type 1 diabetes. These TCRs are of unknown antigen specificity. Study-level points and caveats: In every one of the four CD4+ subsets, TCRB CDR3s were moderately but significantly shorter in Type 1 diabetes patients.

Every bit of the isolated RNA underwent reverse transcription, so sequencing read expressed TCRB transcripts. Profiled with immunoSEQ multiplex PCR; TCRdb holds only in-frame clones, not every one. The repertoire includes about 260,000 clones, around 25% of them detected once, and 0.012% sits in the top ten. Material: naive CD4+ T cells from blood. These receptors were taken from a young woman with type 1 diabetes.

The chain is built from TRBV23-1 and TRBJ2-7; 9 bases are shared with TRBD1. TRBV23-1 is labeled an ORF, and its function is uncertain. This CDR3 contains 16 residues. J was trimmed by 4 bases and V by 0 bases; bases with no gene match: 7. The CDR3 bases are TGCGCCAGCAGTCAATCTCCGGGACAGGGAATTTACGAGCAGTACTTC. This translates into CASSQSPGQGIYEQYF.

This clone was recorded a few times. This chain connects TRBV28 to TRBJ2-7, with TRBD1 matching over 8 bases. The V segment lost 5 bases and the J segment 3 bases; nucleotides outside the gene matches: 9. The length of the CDR3 is 15 residues. Germline-derived CDR1 and CDR2 are MDHEN and SYDVKM. CDR3 region: CASSQSGQGLYEQYF. In nucleotides, the CDR3 is TGTGCCAGCAGTCAATCTGGACAGGGCCTCTACGAGCAGTACTTC.

This clone was observed a handful of times. The chain carries TRBV30 and TRBJ2-2; TRBD1 aligns across 7 bases. The V gene's germline CDR1 is GTSNPN and CDR2 SVGIG (reference sequence). The V and J ends lost 6 bases and 3 bases, in that order; junction bases with no gene match: 7. This CDR3 is built from 14 residues. CDR3 region: CACDGTAHTGELFF. DNA for the CDR3: TGTGCCTGTGACGGGACAGCACACACCGGGGAGCTGTTTTTT.

The chain uses TRBV5-4 and TRBJ2-7, with D perhaps matching TRBD2 (6 bases). V was pared by 4 bases and J by 2 bases, with 16 bases between. Germline assignment: CDR1 SGHNT and CDR2 YYREEE (reference sequence). The CDR3 is 15 amino acids. This CDR3 is CASSTRGLVAYEQYF. CDR3 DNA sequence: TGTGCCAGCAGCACCCGGGGACTGGTGGCCTACGAGCAGTACTTC.

This clone was observed a handful of times. This sequence joins TRBV11-2 and TRBJ1-5, with no clear D. The CDR3 has 15 residues. V was clipped by 1 base and J by 2 bases, with 9 bases between them. CDR1 SGHAT and CDR2 FQNNGV come from the germline V gene. In nucleotides, the CDR3 is TGTGCCAGCAGCTTAGCGGGGATGGGCAATCAGCCCCAGCATTTT. This sequence encodes CASSLAGMGNQPQHF.

This chain uses TRBV7-9 with TRBJ2-3; TRBD2 matches 9 bases. Germline assignment: CDR1 SEHNR and CDR2 FQNEAQ (reference sequence). V lost 3 bases to trimming and J lost 4 bases; unmatched junction nucleotides: 5. The CDR3 has 15 residues. The CDR3 loop reads CASSFLSGSADTQYF. Written as DNA, the CDR3 is TGTGCCAGCAGCTTTCTTAGCGGGAGCGCAGATACGCAGTATTTT.

This clone has more than one count but fewer than ten. This chain links TRBV7-3 with TRBJ2-7; 7 bases match TRBD1. This CDR3 has 15 residues. The junction had 7 bases not matched to a gene; V was cut back by 3 bases and J by 2 bases. The germline CDR1 and CDR2 sequences are SGHTA and FQGTGA. The CDR3 spells CASSFRLTGAYEQYF. The CDR3 DNA reads as TGTGCCAGCAGCTTTCGGCTAACAGGGGCCTACGAGCAGTACTTC.

The chain is built from TRBV29-1 and TRBJ1-5; D uncertain. V was clipped by 4 bases and J by 3 bases, with 10 bases between them. CDR1 and CDR2 from the germline V gene are SQVTM and ANQGSEA. The CDR3 runs 13 residues. CDR3 nucleotide sequence: TGCAGCGTTGCGCTACGGTACAATCAGCCCCAGCATTTT. Translated, it gives CSVALRYNQPQHF.

This CDR3 reads CAISEGGAYNEQFF. In DNA, the CDR3 is TGTGCCATCAGTGAAGGGGGAGCCTACAATGAGCAGTTCTTC. This chain links TRBV10-3 with TRBJ2-1; TRBD1 is a possible D gene (6 bases). The ends were cut back, 3 bases at V and 2 bases at J, with 8 bases in the middle. The germline CDR1 and CDR2 sequences are ENHRY and SYGVKD. The CDR3 extends over 14 amino acids.

The chain is built from TRBV5-1 and TRBJ2-3, with TRBD2 matching over 14 bases. The germline gives CDR1 SGHRS, CDR2 YFSETQ. The V gene end was trimmed by 4 bases and the J gene end by 6 bases; junction bases not matched to a gene: 10. This CDR3 spans 17 amino acids. For the CDR3, the DNA is TGCGCCAGCAGCGAAATGGGGGGGACTAGCGGGAGCGATACGCAGTATTTT. It specifies CASSEMGGTSGSDTQYF. The full variable domain, its missing parts supplied by reference TRBV5-1 and TRBJ2-3, is KAGVTQTPRYLIKTRGQQVTLSCSPISGHRSVSWYQQTPGQGLQFLFEYFSETQRNKGNFPGRFSGRQFSNSRSEMNVSTLELGDSALYLCASSEMGGTSGSDTQYFGPGTRLTVL.

This chain links TRBV9 with TRBJ2-1, with TRBD2 matching 9 bases. From germline, CDR1 is SGDLS and CDR2 YYNGEE. V lost 3 bases to trimming and J lost 6 bases; unmatched junction nucleotides: 10. The CDR3 covers 16 residues. In DNA form, the CDR3 reads TGTGCCAGCAGCGCCGGTGTGGCGGGAGGGCTCAATGAGCAGTTCTTC. Translating gives CASSAGVAGGLNEQFF.

This chain joins TRBV10-3 and TRBJ2-5, with TRBD1 matching over 11 bases. The CDR3 covers 14 residues. The J segment lost 5 bases and the V segment lost 6 bases, leaving 5 bases of the junction unmatched. The germline gives CDR1 ENHRY, CDR2 SYGVKD. In DNA form, the CDR3 reads TGTGCCATCAGGGACAGGGGGCAATCGGAGACCCAGTACTTC. The encoded protein is CAIRDRGQSETQYF.

The rearrangement joins TRBV18 to TRBJ2-4, with D maybe TRBD1 (5 bases). The CDR3 contains 13 residues. Germline V gene lookup returns CDR1 KGHSH and CDR2 LQKENI. The V end lost 2 bases, the J end lost 13 bases, and 15 bases lay between the germline ends. The CDR3 nucleotides read TGTGCCAGCTCACCAGATAACGACAGTTCGCAGTACTTC. Translated, it gives CASSPDNDSSQYF.

This clone has only a few counts. The V call is TRBV5-1, the J call TRBJ2-3, with 7 bases that match TRBD2. The germline V gene encodes CDR1 SGHRS and CDR2 YFSETQ. The CDR3 has 15 residues. V dropped 2 bases and J dropped 4; count of bases not matched to a gene: 7. CDR3 nucleotide sequence: TGCGCCAGCAGCTTAAGCGGGAAGAGGGCAGATACGCAGTATTTT. Translated: CASSLSGKRADTQYF.

This sequence joins TRBV19 and TRBJ1-2; D ambiguous. The CDR3 contains 13 residues. Germline V gene lookup returns CDR1 LNHDA and CDR2 SQIVND (reference sequence). V was pared by 5 bases and J by 3 bases, with 10 bases between. For the CDR3, the DNA is TGTGCCAGTAGTTACGGGGTTGACTATGGCTACACCTTC. It yields the protein CASSYGVDYGYTF.

The chain combines TRBV28 with TRBJ2-5; D possibly corresponds to TRBD2 (5 bases). The CDR3 is made up of 15 amino acids. V was trimmed by 4 bases and J by 0 bases, leaving 12 bases between them. Germline V gene lookup returns CDR1 MDHEN and CDR2 SYDVKM. CDR3 DNA: TGTGCCAGCAGTTCAGGCGGGTACGACCAAGAGACCCAGTACTTC. Its translation: CASSSGGYDQETQYF.

In this sample, this clone turned up a few times. This rearrangement joins TRBV11-1 to TRBJ2-5, with D possibly matching TRBD2 (5 bases). The CDR3 is 14 amino acids. With 1 base removed from V and 8 bases from J, the gap between germline ends came to 14 bases. Looked up from germline, CDR1 is SGHAT and CDR2 is FQDESV (reference sequence). The CDR3: CASSLGLRVDTQYF. Here the CDR3 DNA reads TGTGCCAGCAGCTTAGGGTTGCGGGTCGACACCCAGTACTTC.

This clone has just a few counts. The gene calls are TRBV4-1 and TRBJ1-2; D is perhaps TRBD1 (5 bases). The CDR3 totals 13 residues. CDR1 and CDR2 (germline): MGHRA, YSYEKL. V lost 4 bases and J 7 bases, leaving 13 bases between the germline ends. CDR3 coding DNA: TGCGCCAGCAGCCTTAGCGGGGCGGTTGGCTACACCTTC. This encodes CASSLSGAVGYTF.

This clone was seen a handful of times. The CDR3 region is CASSLAIAGAEQYF. Here the CDR3 DNA reads TGTGCCAGCAGCCTCGCGATAGCGGGAGCCGAGCAGTACTTC. V and J are TRBV9 and TRBJ2-7, with TRBD2 matching over 9 bases. The germline CDR1 and CDR2 sequences are SGDLS and YYNGEE. The CDR3 has 14 amino acids. J lost 6 bases, V lost 4 bases, and 8 bases had no gene match.

A few counts support this clone. Germline and junction disagree at one end, which may indicate a read error. The rearrangement uses TRBV30 and TRBJ2-2; 8 nucleotides agree with TRBD1. The germline gives CDR1 GTSNPN, CDR2 SVGIG (reference sequence). CDR3 length: 14 residues. The DNA for the CDR3 is TGTGCCTGGAGTAGGACAGGGAACGCCGGGGAGCTGTTTTTT. It codes for CAWSRTGNAGELFF.

This clone came up a few times. The chain is built from TRBV5-4 and TRBJ1-2; weak D call: TRBD1 (6 bases). Trimming took off 3 bases at V and 4 bases at J, with 16 bases between the two ends. Germline V gene sequence: CDR1 SGHNT, CDR2 YYREEE (reference sequence). The CDR3 loop spans 15 amino acids. For the CDR3, the DNA is TGTGCCAGCAGCTACCCGCGGGGGCGCAGCTATGGCTACACCTTC. Protein sequence: CASSYPRGRSYGYTF.